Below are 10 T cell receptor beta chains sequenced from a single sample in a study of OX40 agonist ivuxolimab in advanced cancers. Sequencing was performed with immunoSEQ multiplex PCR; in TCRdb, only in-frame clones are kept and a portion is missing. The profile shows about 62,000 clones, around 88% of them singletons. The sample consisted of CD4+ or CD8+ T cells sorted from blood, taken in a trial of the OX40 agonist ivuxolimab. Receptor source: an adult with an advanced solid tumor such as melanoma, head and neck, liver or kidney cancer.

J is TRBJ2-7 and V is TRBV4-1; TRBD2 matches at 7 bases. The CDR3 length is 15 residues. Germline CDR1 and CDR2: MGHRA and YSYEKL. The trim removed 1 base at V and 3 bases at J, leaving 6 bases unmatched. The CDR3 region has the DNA TGCGCCAGCAGCCAAGTAAAAGCGGGAAGCTACGAGCAGTACTTC. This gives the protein CASSQVKAGSYEQYF.

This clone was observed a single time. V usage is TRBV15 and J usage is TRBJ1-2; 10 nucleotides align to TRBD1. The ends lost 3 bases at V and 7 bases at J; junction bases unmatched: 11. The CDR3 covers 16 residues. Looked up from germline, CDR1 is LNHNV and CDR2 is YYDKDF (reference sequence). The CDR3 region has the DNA TGTGCCACCAGCAGGCCTCCCGGGACAGGGGCGGGTGGCTACACCTTC. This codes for CATSRPPGTGAGGYTF.

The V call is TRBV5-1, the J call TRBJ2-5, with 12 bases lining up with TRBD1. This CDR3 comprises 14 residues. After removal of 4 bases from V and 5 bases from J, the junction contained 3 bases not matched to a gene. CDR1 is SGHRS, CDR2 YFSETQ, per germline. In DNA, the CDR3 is TGCGCCAGCAGCCCGGGACAGGGGGCGGAGACCCAGTACTTC. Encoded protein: CASSPGQGAETQYF.

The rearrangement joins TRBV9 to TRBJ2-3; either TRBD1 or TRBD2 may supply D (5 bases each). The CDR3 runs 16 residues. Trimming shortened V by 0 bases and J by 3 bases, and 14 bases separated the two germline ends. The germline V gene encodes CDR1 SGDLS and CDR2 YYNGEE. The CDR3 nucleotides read TGTGCCAGCAGCGTAGGGGGCAGGGACGGGACAGATACGCAGTATTTT. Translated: CASSVGGRDGTDTQYF.

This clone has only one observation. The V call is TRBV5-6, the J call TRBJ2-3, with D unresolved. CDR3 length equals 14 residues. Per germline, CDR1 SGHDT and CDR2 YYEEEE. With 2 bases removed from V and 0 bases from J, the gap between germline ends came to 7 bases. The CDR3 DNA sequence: TGTGCCAGCAGCTTACCCACGAGCACAGATACGCAGTATTTT. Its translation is CASSLPTSTDTQYF.

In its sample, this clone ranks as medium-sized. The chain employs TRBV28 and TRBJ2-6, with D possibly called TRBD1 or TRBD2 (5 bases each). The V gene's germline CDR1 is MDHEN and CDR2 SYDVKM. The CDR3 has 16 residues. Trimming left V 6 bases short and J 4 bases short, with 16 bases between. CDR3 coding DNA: TGTGCCAGCAGCCTGAGGCAAGGGACCGGGGCCAACGTCCTGACTTTC. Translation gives CASSLRQGTGANVLTF. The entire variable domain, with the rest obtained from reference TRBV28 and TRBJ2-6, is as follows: DVKVTQSSRYLVKRTGEKVFLECVQDMDHENMFWYRQDPGLGLRLIYFSYDVKMKEKGDIPEGYSVSREKKERFSLILESASTNQTSMYLCASSLRQGTGANVLTFGAGSRLTVL.

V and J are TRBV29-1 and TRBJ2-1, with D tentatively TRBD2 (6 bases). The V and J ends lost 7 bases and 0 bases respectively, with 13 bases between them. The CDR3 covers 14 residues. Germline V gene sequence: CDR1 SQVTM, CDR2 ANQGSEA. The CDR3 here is CSGRDFSSYNEQFF. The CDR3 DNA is TGCAGCGGTCGGGACTTCAGCTCCTACAATGAGCAGTTCTTC.

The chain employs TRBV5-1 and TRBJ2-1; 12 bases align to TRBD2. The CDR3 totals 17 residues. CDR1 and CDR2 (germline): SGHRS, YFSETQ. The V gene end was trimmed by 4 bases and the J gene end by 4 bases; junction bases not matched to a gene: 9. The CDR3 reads CASSGTSGGTKYNEQFF. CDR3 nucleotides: TGCGCCAGCAGCGGTACTAGCGGGGGGACCAAATACAATGAGCAGTTCTTC. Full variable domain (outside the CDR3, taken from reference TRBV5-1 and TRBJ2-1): KAGVTQTPRYLIKTRGQQVTLSCSPISGHRSVSWYQQTPGQGLQFLFEYFSETQRNKGNFPGRFSGRQFSNSRSEMNVSTLELGDSALYLCASSGTSGGTKYNEQFFGPGTRLTVL.

CDR3 DNA: TGTGCCAGCTCCTTTGAGACAGGGAATCAGCCCCAGCATTTT. This sequence encodes CASSFETGNQPQHF. The chain combines TRBV2 with TRBJ1-5; 7 bases align to TRBD1. The length of the CDR3 is 14 residues. The V and J ends lost 8 bases and 4 bases, in that order; junction bases with no gene match: 8. Germline-derived CDR1 and CDR2 are SNHLY and FYNNEI.

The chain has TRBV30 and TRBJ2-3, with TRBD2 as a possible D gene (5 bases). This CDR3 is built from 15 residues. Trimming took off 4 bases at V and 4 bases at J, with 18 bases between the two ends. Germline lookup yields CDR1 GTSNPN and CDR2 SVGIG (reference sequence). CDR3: CAWTTGRGSSDTQYF. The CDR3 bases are TGTGCCTGGACGACTGGACGGGGTTCCTCAGATACGCAGTATTTT.